The entry below gives a single TCR beta chain sequence along with its context. Antigen specificity is unknown. The entry originates in a study of cytomegalovirus exposure and HLA in healthy donors. Findings of the study overall: The HLA-A and HLA-B alleles of most subjects were reportedly predicted accurately from TCR beta sequences. It was reported that the classifier diagnosed cytomegalovirus status with high specificity and sensitivity in both the original and validation cohorts. When a later analysis compared HLA-associated TCR beta chains with equally common others, the HLA-associated chains turned out to be more clonally expanded and to have lower generation probabilities.

The PCR made use of 60 Vbeta and 13 Jbeta primers. Authors' methods: Later, an analysis found around 80 million unique TCR beta chains, and roughly 9.9 million of these were shared. TCRdb's table, derived via immunoSEQ multiplex PCR, lists solely in-frame clones and lacks some. V, J and clone size derive from that table, while D and trimming were established from the DNA sequence. The sample's table shows roughly 120,000 clones. Germline V lookup: CDR1 LNHDA, CDR2 SQIVND (reference sequence). The CDR3 consists of 15 residues. V shed 5 bases and J shed 2 bases, with 13 bases lying between them. The sequencing input was PBMCs. The sequence came from a man between 40 and 49 years old in good health and CMV-seronegative. This chain joins TRBV19 and TRBJ1-5; TRBD1 is a possible D gene (5 bases). The CDR3 coding sequence is TGTGCCAGTAGTCAATTTCTACAGGGCAATCAGCCCCAGCATTTT. Encoded protein: CASSQFLQGNQPQHF.